This T cell receptor (beta chain) comes out of a study of T-cell memory formation after mild COVID-19. General study findings and limits: Whereas later expanders leaned CD4+, clones contracting day 15 to 85 showed a balanced CD4/CD8 makeup.

The germline V gene has CDR1 MGHRA and CDR2 YSYEKL. This CDR3 has 16 residues. V lost 3 bases, J lost 1 base, and 6 bases stayed unmatched. This clonotype was recorded only once. Its antigen is not known. Constant-segment primers were used for 5'RACE, and the resulting TCR alpha and TCR beta cDNA libraries carried sample barcodes and UMIs. A single record per CDR3 protein comes from TCRdb applying MiXCR to the 5' RACE reads. The repertoire has around 250,000 distinct CDR3 sequences, about 17% of them found once; the top ten carry approximately 25%. The clonotype was recovered from a man aged 18 to 30 who had mild COVID-19 (a few samples of this study predate the infection). Cell type and time point are not known. The V and J genes are TRBV4-1 and TRBJ1-5; 7 bases map to TRBD1. The sample taken for sequencing was PBMCs or a T cell subset sorted from them (not recorded which). The CDR3 loop reads CASSQTGLGSNQPQHF. Here the CDR3 DNA reads TGCGCCAGCAGCCAGACAGGGTTGGGAAGCAATCAGCCCCAGCATTTT.